A single sample gave rise to the 31 T cell receptor beta chains below, sequenced in a study of control samples from healthy donors and cancer patients. Generated by immunoSEQ multiplex PCR, the TCRdb table keeps only in-frame clones and is missing some. The data contain fewer than 70,000 clones, roughly nine tenths of them singletons. Specimen: PBMCs. These receptor sequences come from a man in his sixties with head and neck cancer.

The gene calls are TRBV10-3 and TRBJ1-4; 7 bases are a match to TRBD1. Germline trimming cut 2 bases from V and 3 bases from J; bases unmatched to any gene: 0. The CDR3 loop spans 14 amino acids. Germline V gene sequence: CDR1 ENHRY, CDR2 SYGVKD. DNA for the CDR3: TGTGCCATCAGTGAGGGACAGGCTAATGAAAAACTGTTTTTT. Translation gives CAISEGQANEKLFF.

V usage is TRBV4-3 and J usage is TRBJ1-4; D call uncertain. This CDR3 is built from 15 residues. Trimming shortened V by 1 base and J by 3 bases, and 9 bases separated the two germline ends. CDR1 and CDR2 from the germline V gene are LGHNA and YSLEER. The CDR3: CASSQVPYSNEKLFF. CDR3 nucleotide sequence: TGCGCCAGCAGCCAAGTCCCCTACTCTAATGAAAAACTGTTTTTT.

This clone was recorded once. The chain combines TRBV19 with TRBJ2-7; D uncertain. Per germline, CDR1 LNHDA and CDR2 SQIVND (reference sequence). The V and J ends lost 2 bases and 7 bases respectively, with 9 bases between them. The CDR3 totals 12 residues. CDR3 amino acids: CASSISGEEQYF. In nucleotides, the CDR3 is TGTGCCAGTAGTATATCGGGTGAAGAGCAGTACTTC. The full variable domain, in which reference TRBV19 and TRBJ2-7 provide the parts outside the CDR3, is DGGITQSPKYLFRKEGQNVTLSCEQNLNHDAMYWYRQDPGQGLRLIYYSQIVNDFQKGDIAEGYSVSREKKESFPLTVTSAQKNPTAFYLCASSISGEEQYFGPGTRLTVT.

V and J are TRBV5-1 and TRBJ1-6; D remains ambiguous. Germline CDR1 is SGHRS and CDR2 is YFSETQ. The CDR3 extends over 13 amino acids. Trimming took off 0 bases at V and 9 bases at J, with 7 bases between the two ends. As DNA, the CDR3 is TGCGCCAGCAGCTTGGATCAGCTTTCACCCCTCCACTTT. Translated: CASSLDQLSPLHF.

The V and J genes are TRBV29-1 and TRBJ2-1; 11 bases fit TRBD1. The CDR3 has 13 amino acids. Per germline, CDR1 SQVTM and CDR2 ANQGSEA. V trimming: 3 bases; J trimming: 6 bases; junction bases outside the gene matches: 1. CDR3 sequence: CSVDGTGGNEQFF. The CDR3 bases are TGCAGCGTTGACGGGACAGGGGGCAATGAGCAGTTCTTC.

This sequence joins TRBV2 and TRBJ1-2; possibly TRBD1 for D (5 bases). The CDR3 consists of 14 residues. The ends were cut back, 3 bases at V and 8 bases at J, with 16 bases in the middle. Germline lookup yields CDR1 SNHLY and CDR2 FYNNEI. CDR3 amino acids: CASSELQGIGGYTF. The CDR3 DNA reads as TGTGCCAGCAGTGAGCTGCAGGGTATCGGCGGCTACACCTTC. Full variable domain (missing parts from reference TRBV2 and TRBJ1-2): EPEVTQTPSHQVTQMGQEVILRCVPISNHLYFYWYRQILGQKVEFLVSFYNNEISEKSEIFDDQFSVERPDGSNFTLKIRSTKLEDSAMYFCASSELQGIGGYTFGSGTRLTVV.

The chain is built from TRBV18 and TRBJ2-5; D call uncertain. Trimming cost V 4 bases and J 5 bases, with 8 bases left between them. This CDR3 comprises 12 residues. CDR1 KGHSH and CDR2 LQKENI come from the germline V gene. In nucleotides, the CDR3 is TGTGCCAGCTCACAAACAAGGGAGACCCAGTACTTC. Translated: CASSQTRETQYF.

The CDR3 sequence is CASSKVRAPVTEAFF. The CDR3 region has the DNA TGTGCCAGCAGCAAAGTGAGGGCCCCCGTCACTGAAGCTTTCTTT. The rearrangement links TRBV21-1 to TRBJ1-1. TRBV21-1 is a pseudogene. The CDR3 consists of 15 residues.

This clone was counted once. In DNA form, the CDR3 reads TGTGCCAGCAGCGCACAATCGACAGGGGATTGGTTCTTC. Its protein product is CASSAQSTGDWFF. The chain carries TRBV5-4 and TRBJ2-1; 8 bases align to TRBD1. The CDR3 is 13 amino acids. V shed 4 bases, J shed 15 bases, and the junction held 12 bases outside the gene matches. The germline gives CDR1 SGHNT, CDR2 YYREEE (reference sequence).

This chain connects TRBV28 to TRBJ2-1; D gene ambiguous. Trimming removed 9 bases at V and 0 bases at J, with 15 bases between. The CDR3 has 15 amino acids. CDR1 is MDHEN and CDR2 is SYDVKM in the germline V gene. CDR3 in amino acids: CASITQVASYNEQFF. In DNA, the CDR3 is TGTGCCAGTATTACCCAGGTTGCCTCCTACAATGAGCAGTTCTTC.

The chain uses TRBV5-5 and TRBJ1-1; D is possibly TRBD1 (5 bases). The germline gives CDR1 SGHKS, CDR2 YYEKEE (reference sequence). V was clipped by 10 bases and J by 0 bases, with 13 bases between them. This CDR3 comprises 13 residues. CDR3 amino acids: CAGKRDLNTEAFF. CDR3 bases: TGTGCCGGTAAGAGGGACCTGAACACTGAAGCTTTCTTT.

The chain recombines TRBV27 with TRBJ1-5; tentative D call: TRBD1 (6 bases). The ends were cut back, 6 bases at V and 5 bases at J, with 17 bases in the middle. Germline CDR1 reads MNHEY; CDR2 reads SMNVEV (reference sequence). CDR3 length equals 15 residues. Here the CDR3 DNA reads TGTGCCAGCAGCCCTTTAGGGGGGGGAGATCAGCCCCAGCATTTT. Residues: CASSPLGGGDQPQHF.

Points on this clone: Compared with germline, one end of the junction differs, possibly owing to a read error. The chain is built from TRBV3-1 (or the pseudogene TRBV3-2) and TRBJ2-5, with 12 bases aligning to TRBD2. This CDR3 comprises 12 residues. Germline values: CDR1 LGHDT, CDR2 YNNKEL (reference sequence). The CDR3 nucleotides read TGTGCCAGCCGATCTAGCGGGGGGGCCGTTCACTTC. Protein product: CASRSSGGAVHF.

The chain joins TRBV4-2 to TRBJ2-3; 7 nucleotides align to TRBD2. V dropped 0 bases and J dropped 2; count of bases not matched to a gene: 5. Germline CDR1 is LGHNA and CDR2 is YNFKEQ. The CDR3 covers 16 residues. CDR3 nucleotides: TGTGCCAGCAGCCAAGATTGGACTAGGTCCACAGATACGCAGTATTTT. It translates to CASSQDWTRSTDTQYF.

This clone was detected only once. The chain combines TRBV5-6 with TRBJ2-5, with unresolved D. Trimming cost V 1 base and J 0 bases, with 10 bases left between them. The CDR3 is made up of 15 amino acids. Per the germline V gene, CDR1 is SGHDT and CDR2 is YYEEEE. Here the CDR3 DNA reads TGTGCCAGCAGCTTGTCTATAGGTTACCAAGAGACCCAGTACTTC. It yields the protein CASSLSIGYQETQYF.

This clone has just one count. The chain links TRBV25-1 to TRBJ2-7, with D unresolved. Trimming cost V 5 bases and J 3 bases, with 26 bases left between them. The germline CDR1 and CDR2 sequences are MGHDK and SYGVNS. The CDR3 covers 18 residues. The CDR3 here is CASSQVGARSQQSYEQYF. Here the CDR3 DNA reads TGTGCCAGCAGTCAGGTCGGCGCCCGTAGCCAACAAAGCTACGAGCAGTACTTC.

This clone was detected a few times. The rearrangement links TRBV19 to TRBJ1-4; D may be TRBD1 (6 bases). CDR3 size: 14 residues. Germline loops: CDR1 LNHDA, CDR2 SQIVND (reference sequence). The germline V and J ends were trimmed by 6 bases and 8 bases, with 16 bases remaining between them. This CDR3 reads CASSTGSGGEKLFF. Here the CDR3 DNA reads TGTGCCAGTAGCACAGGGAGCGGCGGGGAAAAACTGTTTTTT.

V gene TRBV6-2 or TRBV6-3 combines with J gene TRBJ2-3, with D possibly matching TRBD2 (6 bases). Germline CDR1 reads MNHEY; CDR2 reads SVGEGT. Trimming cost V 1 base and J 4 bases, with 12 bases left between them. The length of the CDR3 is 15 residues. CDR3 protein: CASSYFGGIADTQYF. The CDR3 bases are TGTGCCAGCAGTTACTTCGGGGGAATTGCAGATACGCAGTATTTT.

About this clone: At one boundary the junction diverges from the germline segment, which might be a read error. The chain recombines TRBV3-1 (or the pseudogene TRBV3-2) with TRBJ1-2; D is ambiguous. This CDR3 spans 11 amino acids. CDR1 is LGHDT, CDR2 YNNKEL, per germline (reference sequence). The CDR3: CASSRSSGFTF. CDR3 DNA: TGTGCCAGCAGCCGATCCAGTGGCTTCACCTTC.

CDR3 sequence reads: CASSQASGTGNTEAFF. Written as DNA, the CDR3 is TGTGCCAGCAGCCAAGCCTCCGGGACAGGGAACACTGAAGCTTTCTTT. The chain carries TRBV3-1 (or the pseudogene TRBV3-2) and TRBJ1-1; TRBD1 matches 8 bases. V gave up 1 base and J gave up 1 base; unmatched junction bases: 5. The CDR3 has 16 amino acids. Germline V CDR1 and CDR2: LGHDT, YNNKEL (reference sequence).

This chain uses TRBV27 with TRBJ2-7; no definite D call. Trimming took off 6 bases at V and 2 bases at J, with 11 bases between the two ends. The germline gives CDR1 MNHEY, CDR2 SMNVEV (reference sequence). The CDR3 has 13 amino acids. CDR3 bases: TGTGCCAGCAGGCTCCATGGGGCCTACGAGCAGTACTTC. This encodes CASRLHGAYEQYF.

The chain uses TRBV27 and TRBJ2-1; D gene uncertain. CDR3 size: 12 residues. V dropped 5 bases and J dropped 10 bases, with 12 bases sitting between them. The germline CDR1 and CDR2 sequences are MNHEY and SMNVEV (reference sequence). In DNA, the CDR3 is TGTGCCAGCAGTCCTCTGTCTGGAGAGCAGTTCTTC. It codes for CASSPLSGEQFF.

This chain connects TRBV7-2 to TRBJ1-2; 7 bases line up with TRBD1. V was pared by 3 bases and J by 5 bases, with 6 bases of the junction left unmatched. CDR1 and CDR2 from the germline V gene are SGHTA and FQGNSA. The CDR3 spans 14 residues. The CDR3 loop reads CASSFGTVRYGYTF. The CDR3 DNA sequence: TGTGCCAGCAGCTTCGGGACAGTTCGATATGGCTACACCTTC.

The V call is TRBV10-3, the J call TRBJ2-3; maybe TRBD2 (6 bases). Trimming shortened V by 4 bases and J by 1 base, and 6 bases separated the two germline ends. CDR3 length: 13 amino acids. The germline CDR1 and CDR2 sequences are ENHRY and SYGVKD. This CDR3 is CAISGGGTDTQYF. CDR3 sequence (DNA): TGTGCCATCAGTGGGGGGGGCACAGATACGCAGTATTTT.

V usage is TRBV7-2 and J usage is TRBJ2-5, with D possibly being TRBD1 or TRBD2 (5 bases each). Germline CDR1 is SGHTA and CDR2 is FQGNSA. Trimming left V 1 base short and J 5 bases short, with 11 bases between. CDR3 size: 14 residues. CDR3 region: CASSLVGWGETQYF. The CDR3, as DNA: TGTGCCAGCAGCTTAGTGGGGTGGGGGGAGACCCAGTACTTC.

This clone was counted a few times. The V gene is TRBV6-4, the J gene TRBJ2-5; D remains unclear. Looked up from germline, CDR1 is MRHNA and CDR2 is SNTAGT. The CDR3 is made up of 16 amino acids. The V end was cut by 4 bases, the J end by 3 bases, with 18 bases between. The CDR3 DNA follows: TGTGCCAGCAGTGCCCTCTTGTCGGGTCGGGAAGAGACCCAGTACTTC. It encodes CASSALLSGREETQYF.

The gene calls are TRBV25-1 and TRBJ1-6; no firm D call. The CDR3 sequence is 14 residues long. The germline V gene encodes CDR1 MGHDK and CDR2 SYGVNS. Between the trimmed V and J ends, which lost 3 bases and 9 bases, there was a span of 12 bases. The CDR3 DNA sequence: TGTGCCAGCAGTGAGTTGCGGGCTGGTTCACCCCTCCACTTT. It translates to CASSELRAGSPLHF.

The genes are TRBV6-5 and TRBJ2-3, with TRBD1 matching 9 bases. CDR1 and CDR2 from the germline V gene are MNHEY and SVGAGI. The CDR3 covers 13 residues. In DNA form, the CDR3 reads TGTGCTACTTTGGGGACAGGGTCAGATACGCAGTATTTT. Its translation is CATLGTGSDTQYF.

The chain uses TRBV12-3 or TRBV12-4 and TRBJ1-2; D call uncertain. The CDR3 has 13 amino acids. The germline V and J ends were trimmed by 1 base and 4 bases, with 7 bases remaining between them. CDR3 DNA: TGTGCCAGCAGTTTAGAGGTTTTCTATGGCTACACCTTC. This translates into CASSLEVFYGYTF.

CDR3 sequence: CAISDPGDQWGYTF. DNA for the CDR3: TGTGCCATCAGTGACCCGGGGGACCAATGGGGCTACACCTTC. The chain joins TRBV10-3 to TRBJ1-2; D perhaps matches TRBD1 (5 bases). With 3 bases removed from V and 8 bases from J, the gap between germline ends came to 16 bases. The CDR3 length is 14 residues. The germline V gene has CDR1 ENHRY and CDR2 SYGVKD.

The chain has TRBV11-2 and TRBJ1-2; perhaps TRBD1 as D (6 bases). There are 15 residues in the CDR3. V was shortened by 5 bases and J by 3 bases, with 16 bases between the two germline ends. The V gene's germline CDR1 is SGHAT and CDR2 FQNNGV. The CDR3 sequence: CASSVTGFDDYGYTF. The CDR3 DNA reads TGTGCCAGCAGCGTAACAGGGTTCGACGACTATGGCTACACCTTC.